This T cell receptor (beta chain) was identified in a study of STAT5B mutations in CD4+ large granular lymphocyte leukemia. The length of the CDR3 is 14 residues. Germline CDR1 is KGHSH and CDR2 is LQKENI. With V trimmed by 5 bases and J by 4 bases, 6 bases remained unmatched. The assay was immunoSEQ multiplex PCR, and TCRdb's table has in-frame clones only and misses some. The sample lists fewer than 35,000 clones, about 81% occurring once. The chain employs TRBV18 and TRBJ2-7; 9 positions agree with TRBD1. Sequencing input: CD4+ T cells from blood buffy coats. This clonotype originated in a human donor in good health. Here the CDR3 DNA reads TGTGCCAGCTCAAGGGACAGGGTGTTGTACGAGCAGTACTTC. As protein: CASSRDRVLYEQYF.